This TCR beta chain was identified in a study of T-cell memory formation after mild COVID-19. At the level of the study: TCR clusters were largely donor specific. Findings and caveats of the study: Researchers found some responding clones in pre-infection memory, a sign that cross-reactive memory joined. SARS-CoV-2 specificity of second-wave clones peaking day 37 was unconfirmed.

The CDR3 is 16 amino acids. CDR1 and CDR2 from the germline V gene are LGHNA and YSLEER. Trimming shortened V by 6 bases and J by 2 bases, and 20 bases separated the two germline ends. TCRdb passed the 5' RACE reads through MiXCR, listing each CDR3 protein once. The data hold 390,000 or so distinct CDR3 sequences, with around a sixth observed a single time. This clonotype was counted only a few times. Antigen: not known. Material for sequencing was PBMCs or a T cell subset sorted from them (not recorded which). V and J are TRBV4-3 and TRBJ2-7; the D gene is possibly TRBD2 (6 bases). The receptor was isolated from a man between 18 and 29 years old who had mild COVID-19 (a few samples of this study predate the infection). Cell type and time point are not known. The CDR3 DNA reads TGCGCCAGCAGTCCAACTCGAGGGAGGTATACCTACGAGCAGTACTTC. Protein: CASSPTRGRYTYEQYF.